These 2 T cell receptor beta chains originate from one sample sequenced in a study of shared clonotypes between healthy human individuals. TCRdb keeps only in-frame clones here, not all; method: immunoSEQ multiplex PCR. Altogether a few hundred thousand clones are present, 80% to 90% being singletons, with the ten largest covering around 16%. Material for sequencing was memory CD8+ T cells sorted from blood. The sample's subset: CD45RO+ cells pooled with CCR7-negative TemRA cells. The receptors stem from a man between 18 and 35 years old in good health.

The CDR3 spells CASSLEVGAYGYTF. The CDR3 DNA is TGCGCCAGCAGCTTGGAAGTGGGGGCCTATGGCTACACCTTC. The chain couples TRBV5-1 to TRBJ1-2; D is perhaps TRBD1 (6 bases). V was clipped by 0 bases and J by 4 bases, with 10 bases between them. From germline, CDR1 is SGHRS and CDR2 YFSETQ. The CDR3 extends over 14 amino acids.

The chain links TRBV15 to TRBJ2-7; D unclear. Germline assignment: CDR1 LNHNV and CDR2 YYDKDF (reference sequence). The germline V and J ends were trimmed by 5 bases and 0 bases, with 8 bases remaining between them. The CDR3 consists of 13 residues. The CDR3 sequence: CATSPLLSYEQYF. The CDR3 DNA sequence: TGTGCCACCAGCCCCCTGCTCTCCTACGAGCAGTACTTC. Looking up the rest from reference TRBV15 and TRBJ2-7 gives the full variable domain: DAMVIQNPRYQVTQFGKPVTLSCSQTLNHNVMYWYQQKSSQAPKLLFHYYDKDFNNEADTPDNFQSRRPNTSFCFLDIRSPGLGDTAMYLCATSPLLSYEQYFGPGTRLTVT.